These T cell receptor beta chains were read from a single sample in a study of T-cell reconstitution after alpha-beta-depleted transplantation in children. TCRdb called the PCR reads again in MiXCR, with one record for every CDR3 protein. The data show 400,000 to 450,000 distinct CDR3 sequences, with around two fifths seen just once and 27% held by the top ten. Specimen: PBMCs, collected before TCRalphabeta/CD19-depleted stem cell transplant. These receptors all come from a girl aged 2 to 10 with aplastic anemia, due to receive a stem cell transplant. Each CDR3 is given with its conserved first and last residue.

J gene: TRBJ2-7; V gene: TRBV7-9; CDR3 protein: CASSRILRQNVYEQYF
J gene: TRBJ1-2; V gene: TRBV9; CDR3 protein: CASSVGGAGYTF
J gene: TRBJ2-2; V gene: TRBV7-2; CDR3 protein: CASNPTAGATGELFF
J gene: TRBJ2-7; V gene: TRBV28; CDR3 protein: CATNSGREIYEQYF
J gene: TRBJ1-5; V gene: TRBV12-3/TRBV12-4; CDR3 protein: CASRYKREGPQHF
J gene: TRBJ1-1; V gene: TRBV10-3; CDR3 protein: CAISGTSLRTEAFF
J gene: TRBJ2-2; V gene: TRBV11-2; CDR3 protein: CASSAPWTGSLFSATGELFF
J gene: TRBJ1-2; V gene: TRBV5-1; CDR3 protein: CASSPDRTNYGYTF
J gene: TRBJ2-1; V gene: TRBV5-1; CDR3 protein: CASSLGPIGNEQFF
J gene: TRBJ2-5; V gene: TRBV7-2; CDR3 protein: CASSLAQTTSMETQYF
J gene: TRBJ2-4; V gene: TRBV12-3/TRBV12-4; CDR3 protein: CASSYGGTRGLAKNIQYF
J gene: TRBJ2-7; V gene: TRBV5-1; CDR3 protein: CASSLNWRDYEQYF
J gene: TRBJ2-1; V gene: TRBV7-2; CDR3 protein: CASSGVAEGYNEQFF
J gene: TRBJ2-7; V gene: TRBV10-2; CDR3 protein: CASSVETSYYEQYF
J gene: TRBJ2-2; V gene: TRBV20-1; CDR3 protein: CSARVESGRVSNTGELFF
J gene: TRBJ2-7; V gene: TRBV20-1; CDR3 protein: CSVGSGSYEQYF
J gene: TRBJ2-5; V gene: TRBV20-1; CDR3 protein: CSATLGTLEGETQYF
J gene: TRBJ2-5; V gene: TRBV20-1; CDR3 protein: CSAKGDLGETQYF
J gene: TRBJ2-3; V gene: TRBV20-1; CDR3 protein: CSAQLPIPGLTDTQYF
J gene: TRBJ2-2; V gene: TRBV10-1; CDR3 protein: CASSITAYANTGELFF
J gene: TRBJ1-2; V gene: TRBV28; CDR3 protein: CASSSSGPYGYTF
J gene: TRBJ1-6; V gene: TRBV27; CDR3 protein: CASSSRQALRPLHF
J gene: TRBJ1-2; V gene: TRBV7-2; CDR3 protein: CASSLAGGDYGYTF
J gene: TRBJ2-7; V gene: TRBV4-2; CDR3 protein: CASSQGGRPPYEQYF
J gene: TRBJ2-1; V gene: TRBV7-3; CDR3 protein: CASSLNGNEQFF
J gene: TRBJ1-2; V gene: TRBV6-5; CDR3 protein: CASRRTNYGYTF
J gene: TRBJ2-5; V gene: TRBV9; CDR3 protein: CASSVRADRGDETQYF
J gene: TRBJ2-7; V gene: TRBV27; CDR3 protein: CASSWTSGSSYEQYF
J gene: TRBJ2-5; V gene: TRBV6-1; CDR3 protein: CASSTPGRRQETQYF
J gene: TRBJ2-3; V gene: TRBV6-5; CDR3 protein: CASSYRTSGSDTQYF
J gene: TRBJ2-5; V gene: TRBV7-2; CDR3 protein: CASSLVGLAAIQETQYF
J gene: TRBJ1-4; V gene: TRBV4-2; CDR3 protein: CASSQSTMTGRNEKLFF
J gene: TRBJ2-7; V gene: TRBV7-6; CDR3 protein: CASSSQPRELGEQYF
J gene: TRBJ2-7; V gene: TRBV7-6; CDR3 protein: CASSLRGQGGGEQYF
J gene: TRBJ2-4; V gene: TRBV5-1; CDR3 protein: CASSANNKEIQYF
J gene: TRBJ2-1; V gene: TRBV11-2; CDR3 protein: CASRNYNEQFF
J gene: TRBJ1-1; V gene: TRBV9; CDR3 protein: CASSASRGGRLNTEAFF
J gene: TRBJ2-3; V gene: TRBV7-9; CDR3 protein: CASSLARAGSTDTQYF
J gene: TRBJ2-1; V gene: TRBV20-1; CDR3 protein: CSAPFRAGLAGNEQFF
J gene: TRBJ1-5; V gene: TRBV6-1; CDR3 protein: CASKEPYNQPQHF
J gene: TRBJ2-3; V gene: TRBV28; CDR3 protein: CASSGGGTDTQYF
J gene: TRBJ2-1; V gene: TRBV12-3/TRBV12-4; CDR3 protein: CASSTGLAEYNEQFF
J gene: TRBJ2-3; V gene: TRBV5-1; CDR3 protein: CASSLRQGLDTQYF
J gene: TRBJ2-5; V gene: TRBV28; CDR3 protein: CASSLEAPETQYF
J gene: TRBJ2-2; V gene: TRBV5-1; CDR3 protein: CASSLIGNRELFF
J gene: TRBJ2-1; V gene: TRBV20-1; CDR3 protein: CSARDKTSGSDQQFF
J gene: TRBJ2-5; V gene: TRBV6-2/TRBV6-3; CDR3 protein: CASNLAFQETQYF
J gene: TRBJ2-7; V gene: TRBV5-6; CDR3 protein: CASNLGVGEQYF
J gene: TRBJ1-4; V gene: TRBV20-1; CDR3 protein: CSATDGRNEKLFF
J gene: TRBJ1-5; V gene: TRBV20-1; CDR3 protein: CSARGVGQSNLNQPQHF
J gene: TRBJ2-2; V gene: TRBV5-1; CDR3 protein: CASSLWESNTGELFF
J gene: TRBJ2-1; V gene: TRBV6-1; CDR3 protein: CASRPMTGRYNEQFF
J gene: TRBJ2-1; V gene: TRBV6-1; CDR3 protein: CASSTLLGGIGEQFF